These T cell receptor beta chains were read from a single sample in a study of blood T cells in healthy people across ages. TCRdb itself ran the 5' RACE reads through MiXCR, one entry per CDR3 protein. This repertoire shows about 970,000 distinct CDR3 sequences, roughly 47% found once; its top ten account for roughly 23%. The source material was blood. The source is an older woman in good health. CDR3s include the opening cysteine and the closing phenylalanine or tryptophan. The order of the fields is D gene, V gene, clone size, J gene, CDR3 protein, CDR3 DNA. D genes are given only for firm matches. Some rows have no size entry. The others give once, few or many, or a class for an expanded clone.

d_call: TRBD2
v_call: TRBV28
clone_size: -
j_call: TRBJ2-7
cdr3_aa: CASSLGSSGSIDNEQYF
cdr3_nt: TGTGCCAGCAGTTTAGGGTCGAGCGGGAGTATTGATAACGAGCAGTACTTC

d_call: -
v_call: TRBV29-1
clone_size: -
j_call: TRBJ1-2
cdr3_aa: CSVPSETACGYTF
cdr3_nt: TGCAGCGTCCCCTCTGAGACAGCATGTGGCTACACCTTC

d_call: -
v_call: TRBV20-1
clone_size: -
j_call: TRBJ1-1
cdr3_aa: CSADRKMNTEAFF
cdr3_nt: TGCAGTGCTGACAGAAAGATGAACACTGAAGCTTTCTTT

d_call: TRBD2
v_call: TRBV7-2
clone_size: -
j_call: TRBJ2-2
cdr3_aa: CASSLGVGRARPGELFF
cdr3_nt: TGTGCCAGCAGCTTGGGGGTCGGGAGGGCCAGGCCCGGGGAGCTGTTTTTT

d_call: -
v_call: TRBV29-1
clone_size: -
j_call: TRBJ1-2
cdr3_aa: CSVALTGMGTYGYTF
cdr3_nt: TGCAGCGTTGCCTTAACAGGGATGGGGACCTATGGCTACACCTTC

d_call: -
v_call: TRBV20-1
clone_size: -
j_call: TRBJ2-7
cdr3_aa: CSARDESTYEQYF
cdr3_nt: TGCAGTGCTAGAGATGAGTCTACCTACGAGCAGTACTTC

d_call: TRBD2
v_call: TRBV7-2
clone_size: once
j_call: TRBJ2-1
cdr3_aa: CASSESGRAVNEQFF
cdr3_nt: TGTGCCAGCAGCGAGAGCGGGAGGGCGGTCAATGAGCAGTTCTTC

d_call: TRBD1
v_call: TRBV10-3
clone_size: -
j_call: TRBJ2-2
cdr3_aa: CAISEPGQGDTGELFF
cdr3_nt: TGTGCCATCAGTGAGCCAGGACAGGGGGACACCGGGGAGCTGTTTTTT

d_call: -
v_call: TRBV6-5
clone_size: few
j_call: TRBJ2-5
cdr3_aa: CASSYSGGETQYF
cdr3_nt: TGTGCCAGCAGTTACTCGGGGGGAGAGACCCAGTACTTC

d_call: -
v_call: TRBV29-1
clone_size: few
j_call: TRBJ1-2
cdr3_aa: CSVEEGYGYTF
cdr3_nt: TGCAGCGTTGAAGAGGGGTATGGCTACACCTTC

d_call: -
v_call: TRBV18
clone_size: -
j_call: TRBJ1-5
cdr3_aa: CASSPGGGADVPRHF
cdr3_nt: TGTGCCAGCTCCCCTGGGGGGGGTGCAGATGTGCCCCGGCATTTT

d_call: -
v_call: TRBV12-3/TRBV12-4
clone_size: -
j_call: TRBJ2-1
cdr3_aa: CASSFRAGNRNEQFF
cdr3_nt: TGTGCCAGCAGTTTCCGGGCAGGGAACCGCAATGAGCAGTTCTTC

d_call: TRBD1
v_call: TRBV15
clone_size: -
j_call: TRBJ1-1
cdr3_aa: CATSRVGTGGYEAFF
cdr3_nt: TGTGCCACCAGCAGAGTGGGGACAGGGGGCTACGAAGCTTTCTTT

d_call: -
v_call: TRBV7-9
clone_size: -
j_call: TRBJ2-7
cdr3_aa: CASRGWGDEQYF
cdr3_nt: TGTGCCAGCCGAGGTTGGGGCGACGAGCAGTACTTC

d_call: -
v_call: TRBV20-1
clone_size: -
j_call: TRBJ2-3
cdr3_aa: CSASAARGDTQYF
cdr3_nt: TGCAGTGCTAGTGCCGCTAGGGGGGATACGCAGTATTTT

d_call: -
v_call: TRBV7-2
clone_size: -
j_call: TRBJ2-1
cdr3_aa: CASSLEGQVSWQFF
cdr3_nt: TGTGCCAGCAGCTTAGAAGGACAAGTCTCTTGGCAGTTCTTC

d_call: -
v_call: TRBV4-1
clone_size: -
j_call: TRBJ1-4
cdr3_aa: CASSQGPLEKLFF
cdr3_nt: TGCGCCAGCAGCCAAGGGCCACTTGAAAAACTGTTTTTT

d_call: -
v_call: TRBV27
clone_size: -
j_call: TRBJ1-6
cdr3_aa: CASTRSGGNSPLHF
cdr3_nt: TGTGCCAGCACCCGCTCAGGAGGGAATTCACCCCTCCACTTT

d_call: TRBD1
v_call: TRBV20-1
clone_size: -
j_call: TRBJ1-1
cdr3_aa: CSARDRVHTEAFF
cdr3_nt: TGCAGTGCTCGGGACAGGGTACACACTGAAGCTTTCTTT

d_call: TRBD2
v_call: TRBV19
clone_size: -
j_call: TRBJ2-1
cdr3_aa: CASSTRTSGSNEQFF
cdr3_nt: TGTGCCAGTAGTACTCGGACTAGCGGGAGTAATGAGCAGTTCTTC

d_call: -
v_call: TRBV9
clone_size: -
j_call: TRBJ2-7
cdr3_aa: CASSPDQPYEQYF
cdr3_nt: TGTGCCAGCAGCCCCGACCAGCCATACGAGCAGTACTTC

d_call: TRBD2
v_call: TRBV12-3/TRBV12-4
clone_size: -
j_call: TRBJ2-3
cdr3_aa: CASSPQGLAGRSQYF
cdr3_nt: TGTGCCAGCAGCCCCCAGGGACTAGCGGGCAGGTCGCAGTATTTT

d_call: -
v_call: TRBV5-1
clone_size: few
j_call: TRBJ2-6
cdr3_aa: CASSLTTYSGANVLTF
cdr3_nt: TGCGCCAGCAGCTTGACCACCTACTCTGGGGCCAACGTCCTGACTTTC

d_call: -
v_call: TRBV12-3/TRBV12-4
clone_size: few
j_call: TRBJ1-2
cdr3_aa: CASSGTGGNGYTF
cdr3_nt: TGTGCCAGCAGTGGGACCGGGGGAAATGGCTACACCTTC

d_call: -
v_call: TRBV7-2
clone_size: few
j_call: TRBJ2-7
cdr3_aa: CASSFLPRVEQYF
cdr3_nt: TGTGCCAGCAGCTTTCTTCCCAGAGTCGAGCAGTACTTC

d_call: -
v_call: TRBV27
clone_size: -
j_call: TRBJ2-5
cdr3_aa: CASSSHGETQYF
cdr3_nt: TGTGCCAGCAGTTCCCATGGGGAGACCCAGTACTTC

d_call: -
v_call: TRBV4-1
clone_size: -
j_call: TRBJ1-1
cdr3_aa: CASNRGIDPNTEAFF
cdr3_nt: TGCGCCAGCAACCGGGGGATAGATCCGAACACTGAAGCTTTCTTT

d_call: -
v_call: TRBV27
clone_size: -
j_call: TRBJ1-6
cdr3_aa: CASSGGVAYNSPLHF
cdr3_nt: TGTGCCAGCAGTGGCGGGGTCGCTTATAATTCACCCCTCCACTTT

d_call: TRBD1
v_call: TRBV25-1
clone_size: -
j_call: TRBJ1-2
cdr3_aa: CASRLTGTGYGYTF
cdr3_nt: TGTGCCAGCAGACTCACCGGGACAGGCTATGGCTACACCTTC

d_call: TRBD2
v_call: TRBV3-1
clone_size: few
j_call: TRBJ2-7
cdr3_aa: CASSQVSGIVEQYF
cdr3_nt: TGTGCCAGCAGCCAAGTAAGCGGGATTGTCGAGCAGTACTTC

d_call: TRBD2
v_call: TRBV11-2
clone_size: few
j_call: TRBJ2-5
cdr3_aa: CASSRGLAGQETQYF
cdr3_nt: TGTGCCAGCAGCAGGGGACTAGCGGGCCAAGAGACCCAGTACTTC

d_call: -
v_call: TRBV20-1
clone_size: few
j_call: TRBJ2-7
cdr3_aa: CSAASHLLGLSSYEQYF
cdr3_nt: TGCAGTGCCGCCTCCCACCTTTTAGGACTGAGCTCCTACGAGCAGTACTTC

d_call: -
v_call: TRBV10-3
clone_size: -
j_call: TRBJ2-1
cdr3_aa: CAISESKAVHEQFF
cdr3_nt: TGTGCCATCAGTGAGTCGAAAGCGGTGCATGAGCAGTTCTTC

d_call: -
v_call: TRBV30
clone_size: -
j_call: TRBJ2-6
cdr3_aa: CAAGGANVLTF
cdr3_nt: TGTGCGGCAGGCGGGGCCAACGTCCTGACTTTC

d_call: TRBD1
v_call: TRBV28
clone_size: -
j_call: TRBJ2-7
cdr3_aa: CAIQGPQSSYEQYF
cdr3_nt: TGTGCCATACAGGGGCCGCAGAGCTCCTACGAGCAGTACTTC

d_call: TRBD2
v_call: TRBV3-1
clone_size: -
j_call: TRBJ2-7
cdr3_aa: CASSQVSASGVYEQYF
cdr3_nt: TGTGCCAGCAGCCAAGTTTCGGCTAGCGGGGTCTACGAGCAGTACTTC

d_call: TRBD2
v_call: TRBV7-2
clone_size: few
j_call: TRBJ2-5
cdr3_aa: CASSLAGLAPETQYF
cdr3_nt: TGTGCCAGCAGCTTAGCGGGACTAGCCCCCGAGACCCAGTACTTC

d_call: -
v_call: TRBV5-6
clone_size: few
j_call: TRBJ1-2
cdr3_aa: CASSQRRTLGNGYTF
cdr3_nt: TGTGCCAGCAGCCAAAGACGGACTCTTGGGAATGGCTACACCTTC

d_call: TRBD2
v_call: TRBV7-9
clone_size: -
j_call: TRBJ2-5
cdr3_aa: CASSPRSGGSNEQYF
cdr3_nt: TGTGCCAGCAGCCCCCGTTCGGGAGGGTCCAATGAGCAGTACTTC

d_call: TRBD2
v_call: TRBV29-1
clone_size: few
j_call: TRBJ2-6
cdr3_aa: CSASLAGGVGANVLTF
cdr3_nt: TGCAGCGCCTCACTAGCGGGAGGCGTTGGGGCCAACGTCCTGACTTTC

d_call: TRBD2
v_call: TRBV9
clone_size: once
j_call: TRBJ2-7
cdr3_aa: CASSPRPLAGAGEQYF
cdr3_nt: TGTGCCAGCAGCCCTAGGCCCCTAGCGGGAGCTGGAGAGCAGTACTTC

d_call: TRBD2
v_call: TRBV27
clone_size: once
j_call: TRBJ2-3
cdr3_aa: CASSNRLAGVDTQYF
cdr3_nt: TGTGCCAGCAGTAATCGACTAGCGGGGGTGGATACGCAGTATTTT

d_call: -
v_call: TRBV7-9
clone_size: -
j_call: TRBJ2-3
cdr3_aa: CASSLKYSRGDTQYF
cdr3_nt: TGTGCCAGCAGCTTAAAGTACTCCCGAGGGGATACGCAGTATTTT

d_call: TRBD2
v_call: TRBV4-2
clone_size: -
j_call: TRBJ2-3
cdr3_aa: CASSQVSSGRALDTQYF
cdr3_nt: TGTGCCAGCAGCCAAGTATCTAGCGGGAGGGCCTTAGATACGCAGTATTTT

d_call: -
v_call: TRBV20-1
clone_size: -
j_call: TRBJ1-4
cdr3_aa: CSALGRTNEKLFF
cdr3_nt: TGCAGTGCTCTAGGCAGAACTAATGAAAAACTGTTTTTT

d_call: -
v_call: TRBV28
clone_size: -
j_call: TRBJ2-7
cdr3_aa: CASRRSHYEQYF
cdr3_nt: TGTGCCAGCCGACGGAGCCACTACGAGCAGTACTTC

d_call: -
v_call: TRBV2
clone_size: few
j_call: TRBJ2-6
cdr3_aa: CASSERSGVLTF
cdr3_nt: TGTGCCAGCAGTGAACGGTCTGGCGTCCTGACTTTC

d_call: -
v_call: TRBV6-6
clone_size: -
j_call: TRBJ1-5
cdr3_aa: CASSLPVRNQPQHF
cdr3_nt: TGTGCCAGCAGTTTACCCGTGCGCAATCAGCCCCAGCATTTT

d_call: -
v_call: TRBV28
clone_size: few
j_call: TRBJ2-5
cdr3_aa: CASSLREPHIETQYF
cdr3_nt: TGTGCCAGCAGTTTGAGGGAGCCCCATATAGAGACCCAGTACTTC

d_call: -
v_call: TRBV29-1
clone_size: -
j_call: TRBJ1-2
cdr3_aa: CSCRGTGPFGGYTF
cdr3_nt: TGCAGCTGTAGGGGAACGGGGCCCTTCGGGGGCTACACCTTC

d_call: TRBD2
v_call: TRBV10-3
clone_size: few
j_call: TRBJ2-3
cdr3_aa: CAISERAGPTDTQYF
cdr3_nt: TGTGCCATCAGTGAGCGAGCGGGACCCACAGATACGCAGTATTTT